This T cell receptor beta chain was sequenced in a study of T cell clonotyping in hematopoietic cell transplantation. Overall study context: Recipient samples before transplant were obtained post-cytoreduction. Study-wide results and caveats: At the given depth, recipient repertoires were over 95% de novo clonotypes.

Comment on this clone: Its antigen is as yet unknown.

The CDR3 is 15 residues long. CDR1 is LNHDA and CDR2 is SQIVND in the germline V gene (reference sequence). V was clipped by 7 bases and J by 4 bases, with 19 bases between them. Measured with immunoSEQ multiplex PCR; TCRdb has only the in-frame clones, and not every one. This table holds roughly 24,000 clones, more than 65% found once. Noted time point: recipient sample about 28 days before transplant, after cytoreduction. The origin of this receptor is a woman aged 60-75 years with acute myeloid leukemia. Some clones in this sample may be carry-over from other donors' samples. Specimen: peripheral blood mononuclear cells, collected before stem cell transplant. The rearrangement uses TRBV19 and TRBJ1-1, with D perhaps matching TRBD1 (6 bases). The CDR3 region has the DNA TGTGCCAGTATGGGGGGCAGGGGATATTCCACTGAAGCTTTCTTT. Its protein product is CASMGGRGYSTEAFF. Combining the CDR3 with reference TRBV19 and TRBJ1-1 gives the whole variable domain DGGITQSPKYLFRKEGQNVTLSCEQNLNHDAMYWYRQDPGQGLRLIYYSQIVNDFQKGDIAEGYSVSREKKESFPLTVTSAQKNPTAFYLCASMGGRGYSTEAFFGQGTRLTVV.